This T cell receptor beta chain was documented in a study of T cells after yellow fever vaccination. The V gene's germline CDR1 is SGHTA and CDR2 FQGNSA. Trimming removed 2 bases from V and 4 bases from J, with 14 bases in between. CDR3 size: 15 residues. In TCRdb, the 5' RACE reads were re-called with MiXCR into one record per CDR3 protein. The table has about 360,000 distinct CDR3 sequences, approximately 6% seen once. A few counts support this clonotype. The clonotype was recovered from a man under 40 who received the YFV17D yellow fever vaccine. Material: PBMCs, obtained 5 days after the yellow fever booster vaccination. This chain connects TRBV7-2 to TRBJ1-2; D possibly corresponds to TRBD1 (5 bases). CDR3: CASSLRRDIAYGYTF. CDR3 bases: TGTGCCAGCAGCTTACGCAGGGATATCGCCTATGGCTACACCTTC.